This T cell receptor (beta chain) stems from a study of Ad26.COV2.S vaccination and SARS-CoV-2 variants. Study in general: Dosing was one shot or two shots 56 days apart.

Points on this clone: The antigen is undetermined.

Study findings and constraints: Similar non-spike TCR breadth was seen in vaccine and placebo recipients. An underestimation of total T cell responses may have resulted from the TCR breadth and depth analyses. The authors reported substantial breadth in spike-specific CD8+ and CD4+ T cell responses after vaccination.

Treatment noted: about 20 received Ad26.COV2.S at low or high dose, single or two shots; several received placebo; per-sample allocation not given. Sampling took place 63 days after the first vaccine or placebo injection. Profiling relied on immunoSEQ multiplex PCR, and the TCRdb table lists in-frame clones only, not all of them. The sample has 300,000 to 400,000 clones, around 87% seen once. Germline CDR1 and CDR2: SGHKS and YYEKEE (reference sequence). After removal of 4 bases from V and 4 bases from J, the junction contained 9 bases not matched to a gene. The length of the CDR3 is 15 residues. Sequenced material: peripheral blood, taken in a trial of Ad26.COV2.S vaccine versus placebo. The receptor comes from a person between 18 and 65 years old who received the Ad26.COV2.S COVID-19 vaccine or a placebo. This chain joins TRBV5-5 and TRBJ2-5; 8 bases are shared with TRBD2. CDR3 loop: CASSATPGLAETQYF. CDR3 coding DNA: TGTGCCAGCAGCGCAACACCCGGACTAGCAGAGACCCAGTACTTC.